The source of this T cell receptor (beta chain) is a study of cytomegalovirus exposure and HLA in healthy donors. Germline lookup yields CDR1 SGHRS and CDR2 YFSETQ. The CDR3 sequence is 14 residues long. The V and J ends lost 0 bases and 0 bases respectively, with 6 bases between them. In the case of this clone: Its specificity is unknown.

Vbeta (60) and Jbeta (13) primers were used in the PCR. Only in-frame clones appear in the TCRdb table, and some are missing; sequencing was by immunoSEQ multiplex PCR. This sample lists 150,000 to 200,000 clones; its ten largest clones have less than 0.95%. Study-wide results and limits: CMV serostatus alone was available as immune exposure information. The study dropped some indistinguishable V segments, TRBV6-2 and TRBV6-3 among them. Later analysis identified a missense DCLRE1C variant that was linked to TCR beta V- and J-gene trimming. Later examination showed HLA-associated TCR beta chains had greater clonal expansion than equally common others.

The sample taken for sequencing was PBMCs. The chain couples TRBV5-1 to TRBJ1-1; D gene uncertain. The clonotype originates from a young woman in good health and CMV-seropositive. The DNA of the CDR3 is TGCGCCAGCAGCTTGGACGGGATGAACACTGAAGCTTTCTTT. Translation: CASSLDGMNTEAFF. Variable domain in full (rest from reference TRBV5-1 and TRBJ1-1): KAGVTQTPRYLIKTRGQQVTLSCSPISGHRSVSWYQQTPGQGLQFLFEYFSETQRNKGNFPGRFSGRQFSNSRSEMNVSTLELGDSALYLCASSLDGMNTEAFFGQGTRLTVV.